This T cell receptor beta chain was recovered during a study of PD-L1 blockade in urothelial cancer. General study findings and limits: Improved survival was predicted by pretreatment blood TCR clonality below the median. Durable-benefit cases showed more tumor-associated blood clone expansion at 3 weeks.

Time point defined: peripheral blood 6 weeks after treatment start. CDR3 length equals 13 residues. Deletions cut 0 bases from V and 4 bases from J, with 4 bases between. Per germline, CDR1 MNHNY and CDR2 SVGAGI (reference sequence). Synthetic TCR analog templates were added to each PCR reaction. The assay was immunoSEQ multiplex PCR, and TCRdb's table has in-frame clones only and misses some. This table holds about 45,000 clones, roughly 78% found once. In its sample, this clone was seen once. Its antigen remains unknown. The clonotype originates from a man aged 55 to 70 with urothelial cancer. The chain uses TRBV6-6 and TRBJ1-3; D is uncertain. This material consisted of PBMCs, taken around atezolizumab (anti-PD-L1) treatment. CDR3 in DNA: TGTGCCAGCAGTTACTCAGAGGGAAACACCATATATTTT. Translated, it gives CASSYSEGNTIYF.